Listed below are T cell receptor beta chains from one sample, sequenced in a study of regulatory T cells in long-lasting Graves disease. One entry per CDR3 protein, called by TCRdb with MiXCR from the multiplex PCR reads. The sample holds some 500,000 distinct CDR3 sequences, less than 15% seen once. These data were likewise used in another study, on T cells in Graves' hyperthyroidism and ophthalmopathy.

This specimen was peripheral blood mononuclear cells (PBMCs), taken at new diagnosis, from a patient treated with antithyroid drugs. Source of these receptors: a man aged 25-40 years with Graves disease. Each CDR3 is given with its conserved first and last residue. The order of the fields is CDR3 length, clone size, D gene, V gene, J gene, CDR3 DNA, CDR3 protein. D genes are given only for firm matches. The size of a clone is reported for some rows only, either as once, few or many, or as a class for expanded clones.

cdr3_length: 15; clone_size: few; d_call: .; v_call: TRBV5-5; j_call: TRBJ1-4; cdr3_nt: TGTGCCAGCAGCTCCAACAGCGGAGGGAATGAAAAACTGTTTTTT; cdr3_aa: CASSSNSGGNEKLFF
cdr3_length: 15; clone_size: many; d_call: TRBD1; v_call: TRBV3-1; j_call: TRBJ1-1; cdr3_nt: TGTGCCAGCAGCCAAGGGGACAGGGAGCTCAGGTCAGCTTTCTTT; cdr3_aa: CASSQGDRELRSAFF
cdr3_length: 14; clone_size: few; d_call: .; v_call: TRBV19; j_call: TRBJ1-2; cdr3_nt: TGTGCCAGTATCCCACCAGGGGCGGTCTATGGCTACACCTTC; cdr3_aa: CASIPPGAVYGYTF
cdr3_length: 14; clone_size: many; d_call: .; v_call: TRBV12-3/TRBV12-4; j_call: TRBJ1-2; cdr3_nt: TGTGCCAGCGCCTCCCTCTGGGCTAACTATGGCTACACCTTC; cdr3_aa: CASASLWANYGYTF
cdr3_length: 13; clone_size: many; d_call: TRBD2; v_call: TRBV20-1; j_call: TRBJ2-1; cdr3_nt: TGCAGTGCTAGTCAAAAACTAGCGGGTTATGAGTTCTTC; cdr3_aa: CSASQKLAGYEFF
cdr3_length: 16; clone_size: .; d_call: .; v_call: TRBV4-2; j_call: TRBJ2-3; cdr3_nt: TGTGCCAGCAGCCAAGCGACGGGAGCCCCGGTAGATACGCAGTATTTT; cdr3_aa: CASSQATGAPVDTQYF
cdr3_length: 12; clone_size: many; d_call: .; v_call: TRBV20-1; j_call: TRBJ2-3; cdr3_nt: TGCAGTGCTAGCGGGACACTCGATACGCAGTATTTT; cdr3_aa: CSASGTLDTQYF
cdr3_length: 14; clone_size: many; d_call: .; v_call: TRBV2; j_call: TRBJ2-4; cdr3_nt: TGTGCCAGCCTCGCATTGGCGCAAGGGGACATTCAGTACTTC; cdr3_aa: CASLALAQGDIQYF
cdr3_length: 19; clone_size: few; d_call: .; v_call: TRBV6-4; j_call: TRBJ2-1; cdr3_nt: TGTGCCAGCGTGGGGGGTCGGGAGCTTATCCCCCGAATTTACAATGAGCAGTTCTTC; cdr3_aa: CASVGGRELIPRIYNEQFF
cdr3_length: 14; clone_size: many; d_call: .; v_call: TRBV2; j_call: TRBJ2-1; cdr3_nt: TGTGCCAGCAGTGAATGGGGGGGCCAAAATGAGCAGTTCTTC; cdr3_aa: CASSEWGGQNEQFF
cdr3_length: 16; clone_size: many; d_call: TRBD2; v_call: TRBV20-1; j_call: TRBJ2-3; cdr3_nt: TGCAGTGCGGGCTATCGACTAGCGGGAGTCCCCGATACGCAGTATTTT; cdr3_aa: CSAGYRLAGVPDTQYF
cdr3_length: 18; clone_size: .; d_call: .; v_call: TRBV7-6; j_call: TRBJ1-2; cdr3_nt: TGTGCCAGCAGCTTGGTCGCAGGTCGCATTGAGCCTCACTATGGCTACACCTTC; cdr3_aa: CASSLVAGRIEPHYGYTF
cdr3_length: 15; clone_size: few; d_call: .; v_call: TRBV4-1; j_call: TRBJ2-5; cdr3_nt: TGCGCCAGCAGCCAAGTGGGCCCCCTCGGGGAGACCCAGTACTTC; cdr3_aa: CASSQVGPLGETQYF
cdr3_length: 12; clone_size: .; d_call: .; v_call: TRBV6-1; j_call: TRBJ2-5; cdr3_nt: TGTGCCAGCAGAGGGAGTGTGGAGACCCAGTACTTC; cdr3_aa: CASRGSVETQYF
cdr3_length: 16; clone_size: .; d_call: .; v_call: TRBV20-1; j_call: TRBJ2-3; cdr3_nt: TGCAGTGCTAGAACTGGTTTCCGTAGTGTCACAGATACGCAGTATTTT; cdr3_aa: CSARTGFRSVTDTQYF
cdr3_length: 11; clone_size: .; d_call: .; v_call: TRBV29-1; j_call: TRBJ1-1; cdr3_nt: TGCAGCGTCAGACCACTCACTGAAGCTTTCTTT; cdr3_aa: CSVRPLTEAFF
cdr3_length: 14; clone_size: .; d_call: .; v_call: TRBV11-2; j_call: TRBJ2-7; cdr3_nt: TGTGCCAGCAGCCCACGGGTGGGTAGCTTCGAGCAGTACTTC; cdr3_aa: CASSPRVGSFEQYF